This T cell receptor beta chain derives from a study of cytomegalovirus exposure and HLA in healthy donors. Overall study findings and caveats: Presence/absence analyses took donor sequencing depth as roughly uniform.

The CDR3 spans 14 residues. V was shortened by 5 bases and J by 3 bases, with 11 bases between the two germline ends. Germline V gene lookup returns CDR1 SGHTA and CDR2 FQGNSA. The PCR had 60 Vbeta and 13 Jbeta primers. Here immunoSEQ multiplex PCR was the method, and the copy in TCRdb shows in-frame clones only, minus some. The sample has some 130,000 clones; 65% to 80% are singletons. On this clone: Its antigen is undetermined.

The TCR comes from a woman aged 40 to 50 in good health and CMV-seronegative. This chain joins TRBV7-2 and TRBJ2-1; TRBD1 might be the D (5 bases). Material: PBMCs. The CDR3 loop reads CASSLSDSYNEQFF. CDR3 coding DNA: TGTGCCAGCAGCCTGAGCGACAGCTACAATGAGCAGTTCTTC.